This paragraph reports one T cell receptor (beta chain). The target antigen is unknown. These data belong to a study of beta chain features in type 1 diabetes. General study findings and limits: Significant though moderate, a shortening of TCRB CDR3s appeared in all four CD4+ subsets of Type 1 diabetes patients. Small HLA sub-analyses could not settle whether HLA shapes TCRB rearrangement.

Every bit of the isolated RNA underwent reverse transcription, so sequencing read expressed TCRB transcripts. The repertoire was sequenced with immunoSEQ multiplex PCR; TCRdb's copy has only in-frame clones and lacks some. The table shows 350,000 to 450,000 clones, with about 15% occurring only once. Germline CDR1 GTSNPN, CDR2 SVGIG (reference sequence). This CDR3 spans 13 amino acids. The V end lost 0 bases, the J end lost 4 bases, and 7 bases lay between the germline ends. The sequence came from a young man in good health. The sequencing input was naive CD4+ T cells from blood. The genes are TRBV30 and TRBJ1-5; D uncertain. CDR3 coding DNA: TGTGCCTGGAGTGTCAAGCGGAATCAGCCCCAGCATTTT. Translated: CAWSVKRNQPQHF.